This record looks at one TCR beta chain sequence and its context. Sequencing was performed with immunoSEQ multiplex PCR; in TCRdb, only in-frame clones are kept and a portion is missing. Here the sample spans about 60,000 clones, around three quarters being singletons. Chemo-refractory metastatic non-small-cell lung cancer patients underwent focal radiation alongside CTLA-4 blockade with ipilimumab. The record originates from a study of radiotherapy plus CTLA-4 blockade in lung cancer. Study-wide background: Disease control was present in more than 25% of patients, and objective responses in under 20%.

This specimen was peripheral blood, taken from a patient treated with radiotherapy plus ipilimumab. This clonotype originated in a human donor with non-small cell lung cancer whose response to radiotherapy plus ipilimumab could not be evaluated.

CDR3 coding DNA: TGTGCCAGCACTAGGGGGACTGAAGCTTTCTTT. Its translation is CASTRGTEAFF. The chain carries TRBV7-9 and TRBJ1-1; D perhaps matches TRBD1 (6 bases). CDR1 and CDR2 (germline): SEHNR, FQNEAQ (reference sequence). With 7 bases removed from V and 5 bases from J, the gap between germline ends came to 8 bases. The CDR3 contains 11 residues.